This T cell receptor beta chain was captured in a study of cytomegalovirus exposure and HLA in healthy donors. Notes on the study in general: In a later analysis, specific HLA alleles were associated with under 20,000 TCR beta sequences at a 0.05 false discovery rate. Highest at DRB1 and lowest at HLA-C, TCR association rates differed among HLA loci in a later analysis. Earlier analysis looked at TCR beta V segments, and most were productive about 87% or about 30% of the time.

It was with 60 Vbeta and 13 Jbeta primers that the PCR ran. The method was immunoSEQ multiplex PCR; TCRdb's version includes in-frame clones alone and lacks a portion of them. The data contain about 160,000 clones, 65% to 80% of them singletons. V was clipped by 0 bases and J by 8 bases, with 18 bases between them. In germline, CDR1 is SGHDT, CDR2 YYEEEE. The CDR3 sequence is 17 residues long. As regards this clone: The antigen is unknown.

Each of the donors was a healthy bone marrow donor. The sequence derives from a female donor in good health and CMV-seronegative. The rearrangement joins TRBV5-6 to TRBJ1-6; tentative D call: TRBD1 (6 bases). The sequenced sample consisted of PBMCs. In nucleotides, the CDR3 is TGTGCCAGCAGCTTGGAGGCAGGGGCTAATTTGTATTCACCCCTCCACTTT. Amino acid sequence: CASSLEAGANLYSPLHF.